This T cell receptor (beta chain) comes out of a study of cytomegalovirus exposure and HLA in healthy donors. Overall study results and limits: By HLA locus, TCR association rates varied in a later analysis, with DRB1 showing the most and HLA-C the fewest.

60 Vbeta and 13 Jbeta primers were used in PCR. Sequenced by immunoSEQ multiplex PCR; TCRdb stores in-frame clones only, minus some. The data hold 150,000 to 200,000 clones, with around 79% observed a single time. As for the donors, each was a healthy bone marrow donor. This CDR3 is built from 16 residues. J gave up 0 bases and V 4 bases, and 6 bases lay outside the gene matches. Germline assignment: CDR1 MDHEN and CDR2 SYDVKM. This clone was seen only a few times. Its antigen is as yet unknown. The rearrangement uses TRBV28 and TRBJ2-7; 10 nucleotides align to TRBD1. The TCR was taken from a woman between 45 and 65 years old in good health and CMV-seronegative. Sequenced material: PBMCs. The CDR3 sequence is CASSSRTGGYSYEQYF. The CDR3 DNA is TGTGCCAGCAGTTCCCGGACAGGGGGATACTCCTACGAGCAGTACTTC. The whole variable domain, filled in from reference TRBV28 and TRBJ2-7, reads DVKVTQSSRYLVKRTGEKVFLECVQDMDHENMFWYRQDPGLGLRLIYFSYDVKMKEKGDIPEGYSVSREKKERFSLILESASTNQTSMYLCASSSRTGGYSYEQYFGPGTRLTVT.